This T cell receptor delta chain was identified during a study of Vδ1+ human thymocytes. General study points: Bulk repertoire data may be misinterpreted because of unexpected Vdelta2 sequences. In the thymus, TRG and TRD repertoires looked highly polyclonal with Gaussian CDR3 lengths.

Extracted RNA was reverse transcribed into cDNA. Pooled V-gene forward primers with one constant-region reverse primer generated the CDR3 amplicons by multiplex PCR. With CATT, TCRdb re-called clones from the multiplex PCR reads. The table has about 55,000 delta-chain clones, approximately 15% seen once. The sorted cells were CD3+ Vdelta1+ Vdelta2- thymocytes from alphabeta-depleted thymus. CDR1 GEAIGNYY and CDR2 EKD come from the germline V gene. This CDR3 is 18 amino acids long. This clone was picked up a small number of times. Its specificity is unknown. This sequence originates from a boy less than two years old who had congenital heart surgery. This sequence joins TRDV2 and TRDJ1; 12 bases map to TRDD3. Sequenced: Vdelta1+ gamma-delta thymocytes from the thymus. Indicated subset: FACS-sorted CD3+ TCRalphabeta- TCRVdelta1+ TCRVdelta2- thymocytes. CDR3 DNA: TGTGCGGATGGTACTGGGGGATACAGCCCCTCGTACACCGATAAACTCATCTTT. It specifies CADGTGGYSPSYTDKLIF.